This TCR beta chain was sequenced for a study of shared clonotypes between healthy human individuals. Only in-frame clones appear in the TCRdb table, and some are missing; sequencing was by immunoSEQ multiplex PCR. The repertoire holds around 2.1 million clones, with more than 85% as singletons. Positive CCR7 selection of CD45RO-negative cells yielded the naive CD8 cells, and terminally differentiated effector memory CD45RA+ cells were excluded. The healthy adult donors were HIV-negative and reported no recent acute infections or vaccinations. From germline, CDR1 is MNHEY and CDR2 SMNVEV (reference sequence). There are 14 residues in the CDR3. V was clipped by 6 bases and J by 5 bases; unmatched bases: 10.

The chain uses TRBV27 and TRBJ2-7, with 7 bases lining up with TRBD1. This receptor was identified in a young man in good health. Some clones in this sample may be carry-over from other donors' samples. Material: naive CD8+ T cells from PBMCs. The DNA of the CDR3 is TGTGCCAGCAGCCTGACTCGACAGGGAAACGAGCAGTACTTC. Translated: CASSLTRQGNEQYF.